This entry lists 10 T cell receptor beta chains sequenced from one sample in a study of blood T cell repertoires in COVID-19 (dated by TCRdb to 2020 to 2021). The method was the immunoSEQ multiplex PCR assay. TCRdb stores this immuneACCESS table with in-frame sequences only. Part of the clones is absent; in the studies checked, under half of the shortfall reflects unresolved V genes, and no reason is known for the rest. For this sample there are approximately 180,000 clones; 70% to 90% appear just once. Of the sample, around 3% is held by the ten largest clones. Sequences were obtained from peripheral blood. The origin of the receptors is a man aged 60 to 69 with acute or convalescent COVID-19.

CDR3 residues: CASSQDRGSEQFF. The DNA for the CDR3 is TGCGCCAGCAGCCAAGATCGGGGGAGCGAGCAGTTCTTC. J is TRBJ2-1 and V is TRBV4-3, with D possibly matching TRBD2 (6 bases). The CDR3 extends over 13 amino acids. Per germline, CDR1 LGHNA and CDR2 YSLEER. Trimming took off 0 bases at V and 10 bases at J, with 10 bases between the two ends.

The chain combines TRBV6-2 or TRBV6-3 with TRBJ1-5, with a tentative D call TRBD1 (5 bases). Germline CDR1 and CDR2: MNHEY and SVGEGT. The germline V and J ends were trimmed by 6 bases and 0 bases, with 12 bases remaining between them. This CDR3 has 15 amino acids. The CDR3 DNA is TGTGCCAGCAGCCACGACGGGGGTAGCAATCAGCCCCAGCATTTT. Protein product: CASSHDGGSNQPQHF.

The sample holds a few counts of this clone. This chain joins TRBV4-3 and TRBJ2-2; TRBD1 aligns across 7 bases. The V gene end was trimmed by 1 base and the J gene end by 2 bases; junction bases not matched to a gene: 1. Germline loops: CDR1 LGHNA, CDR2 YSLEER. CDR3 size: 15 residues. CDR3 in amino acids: CASSQGQGNTGELFF. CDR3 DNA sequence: TGCGCCAGCAGCCAAGGACAGGGAAACACCGGGGAGCTGTTTTTT.

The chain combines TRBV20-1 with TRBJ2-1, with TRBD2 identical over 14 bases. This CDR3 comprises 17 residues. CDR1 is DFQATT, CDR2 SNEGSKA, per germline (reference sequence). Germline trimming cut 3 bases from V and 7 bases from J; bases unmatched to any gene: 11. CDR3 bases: TGCAGTGCTAGTGGGACTAGCGGGAGTAGAAAAACAAATGAGCAGTTCTTC. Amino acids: CSASGTSGSRKTNEQFF.

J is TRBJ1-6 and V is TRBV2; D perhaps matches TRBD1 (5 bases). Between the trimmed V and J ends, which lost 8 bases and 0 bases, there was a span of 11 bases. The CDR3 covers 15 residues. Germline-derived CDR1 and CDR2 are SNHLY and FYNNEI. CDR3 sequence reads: CASWGGDSYNSPLHF. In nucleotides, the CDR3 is TGTGCCAGCTGGGGGGGAGACTCCTATAATTCACCCCTCCACTTT. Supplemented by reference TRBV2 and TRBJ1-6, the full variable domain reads EPEVTQTPSHQVTQMGQEVILRCVPISNHLYFYWYRQILGQKVEFLVSFYNNEISEKSEIFDDQFSVERPDGSNFTLKIRSTKLEDSAMYFCASWGGDSYNSPLHFGNGTRLTVT.

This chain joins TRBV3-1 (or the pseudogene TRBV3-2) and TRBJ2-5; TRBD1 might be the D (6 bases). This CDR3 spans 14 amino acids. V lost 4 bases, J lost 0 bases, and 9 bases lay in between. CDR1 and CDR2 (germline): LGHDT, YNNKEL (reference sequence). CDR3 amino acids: CASSRTGNQETQYF. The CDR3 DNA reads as TGTGCCAGCAGCCGAACAGGGAACCAAGAGACCCAGTACTTC.

The CDR3 region has the DNA TGTGCCAGCAGTTACGACACCATTTCCGAGCAGTACTTC. Encoded protein: CASSYDTISEQYF. The chain couples TRBV6-5 to TRBJ2-7, with D unclear. The V gene lost 2 bases and the J gene lost 6 bases, with 11 bases spanning the gap. This CDR3 spans 13 amino acids. Germline CDR1 and CDR2: MNHEY and SVGAGI.

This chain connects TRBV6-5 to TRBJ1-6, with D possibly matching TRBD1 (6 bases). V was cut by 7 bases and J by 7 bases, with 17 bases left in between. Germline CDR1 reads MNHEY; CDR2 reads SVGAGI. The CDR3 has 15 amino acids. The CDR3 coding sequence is TGTGCCAGCACTACCAAACGGCAGGGGAATTCACCCCTCCACTTT. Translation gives CASTTKRQGNSPLHF.

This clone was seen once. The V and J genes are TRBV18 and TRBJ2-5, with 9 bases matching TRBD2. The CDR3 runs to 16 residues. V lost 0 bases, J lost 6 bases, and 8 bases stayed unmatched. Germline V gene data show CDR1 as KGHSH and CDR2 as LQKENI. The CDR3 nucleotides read TGTGCCAGCTCACCACCATCGCGGGAGGGCCTGAAGACCCAGTACTTC. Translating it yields CASSPPSREGLKTQYF.

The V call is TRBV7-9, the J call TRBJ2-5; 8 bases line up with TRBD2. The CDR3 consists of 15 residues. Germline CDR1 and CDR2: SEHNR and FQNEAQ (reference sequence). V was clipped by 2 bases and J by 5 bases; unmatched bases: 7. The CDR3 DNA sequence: TGTGCCAGCAGCTTATGGAGCGGGAGACAGGAGACCCAGTACTTC. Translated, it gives CASSLWSGRQETQYF.